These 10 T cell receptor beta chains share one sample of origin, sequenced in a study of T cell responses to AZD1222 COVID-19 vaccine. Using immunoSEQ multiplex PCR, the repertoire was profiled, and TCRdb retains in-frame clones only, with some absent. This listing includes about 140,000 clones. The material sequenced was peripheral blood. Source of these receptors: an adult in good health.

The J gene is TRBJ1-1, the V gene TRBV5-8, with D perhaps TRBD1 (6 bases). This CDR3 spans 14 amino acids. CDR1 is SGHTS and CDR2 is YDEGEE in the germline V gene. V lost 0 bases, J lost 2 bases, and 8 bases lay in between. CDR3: CASSLDRANTEAFF. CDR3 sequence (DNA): TGTGCCAGCAGCTTGGACAGGGCCAACACTGAAGCTTTCTTT.

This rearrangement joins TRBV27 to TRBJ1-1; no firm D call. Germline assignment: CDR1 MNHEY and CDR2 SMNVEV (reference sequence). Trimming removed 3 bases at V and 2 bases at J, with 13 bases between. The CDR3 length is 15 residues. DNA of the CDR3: TGTGCCAGCAGTTTTGGTGCCGGTCTAAACACTGAAGCTTTCTTT. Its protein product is CASSFGAGLNTEAFF.

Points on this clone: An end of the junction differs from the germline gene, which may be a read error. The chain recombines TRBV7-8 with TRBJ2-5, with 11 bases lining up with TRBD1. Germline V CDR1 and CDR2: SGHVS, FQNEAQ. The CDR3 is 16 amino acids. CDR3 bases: TGTGCCAGCAGTTTAGGGACAGGGGGAGTATTCGAGACCCAGTACTTC. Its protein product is CASSLGTGGVFETQYF.

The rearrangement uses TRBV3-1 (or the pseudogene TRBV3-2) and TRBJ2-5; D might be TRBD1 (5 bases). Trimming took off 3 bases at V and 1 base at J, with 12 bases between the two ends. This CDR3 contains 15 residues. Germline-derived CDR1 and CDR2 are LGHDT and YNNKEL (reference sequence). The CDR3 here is CASSQFVGAQETQYF. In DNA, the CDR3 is TGTGCCAGCAGCCAGTTCGTTGGGGCCCAAGAGACCCAGTACTTC.

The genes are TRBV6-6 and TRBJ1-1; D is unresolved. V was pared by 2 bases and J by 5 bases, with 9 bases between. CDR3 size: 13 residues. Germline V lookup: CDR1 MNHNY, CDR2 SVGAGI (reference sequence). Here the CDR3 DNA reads TGTGCCAGCAGTTACACCCAGACGACTGAAGCTTTCTTT. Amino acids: CASSYTQTTEAFF.

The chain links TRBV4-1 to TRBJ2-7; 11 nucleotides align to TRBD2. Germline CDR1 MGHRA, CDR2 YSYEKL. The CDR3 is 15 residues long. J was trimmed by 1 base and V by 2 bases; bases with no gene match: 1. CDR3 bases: TGCGCCAGCAGCCAATCTAGCGGGGGGTCCTACGAGCAGTACTTC. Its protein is CASSQSSGGSYEQYF.

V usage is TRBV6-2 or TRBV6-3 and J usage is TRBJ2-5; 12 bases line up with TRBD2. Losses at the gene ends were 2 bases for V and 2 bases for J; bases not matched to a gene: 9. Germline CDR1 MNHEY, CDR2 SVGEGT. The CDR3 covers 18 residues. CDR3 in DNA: TGTGCCAGCAGTTACCCCCTGACTAGCGGGGGCCTACAAGAGACCCAGTACTTC. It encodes CASSYPLTSGGLQETQYF.

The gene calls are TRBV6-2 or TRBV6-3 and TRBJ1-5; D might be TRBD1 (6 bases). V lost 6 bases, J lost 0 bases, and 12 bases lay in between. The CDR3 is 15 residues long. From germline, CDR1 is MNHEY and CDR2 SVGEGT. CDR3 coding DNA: TGTGCCAGCAGCCGGACAGACAATAGCAATCAGCCCCAGCATTTT. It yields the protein CASSRTDNSNQPQHF.

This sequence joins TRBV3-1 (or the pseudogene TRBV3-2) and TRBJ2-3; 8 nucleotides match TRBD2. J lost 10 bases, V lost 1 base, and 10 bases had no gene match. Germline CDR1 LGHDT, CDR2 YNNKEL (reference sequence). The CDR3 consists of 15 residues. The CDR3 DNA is TGTGCCAGCAGCCAAGCTAGCGGGCCCTTAAAATCGCAGTATTTT. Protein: CASSQASGPLKSQYF.

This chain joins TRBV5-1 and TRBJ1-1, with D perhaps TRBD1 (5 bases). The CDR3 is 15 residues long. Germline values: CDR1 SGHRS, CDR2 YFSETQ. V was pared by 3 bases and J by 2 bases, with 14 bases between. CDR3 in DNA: TGCGCCAGCAGCTGGGGCGTAGGGGCAAACACTGAAGCTTTCTTT. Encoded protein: CASSWGVGANTEAFF.